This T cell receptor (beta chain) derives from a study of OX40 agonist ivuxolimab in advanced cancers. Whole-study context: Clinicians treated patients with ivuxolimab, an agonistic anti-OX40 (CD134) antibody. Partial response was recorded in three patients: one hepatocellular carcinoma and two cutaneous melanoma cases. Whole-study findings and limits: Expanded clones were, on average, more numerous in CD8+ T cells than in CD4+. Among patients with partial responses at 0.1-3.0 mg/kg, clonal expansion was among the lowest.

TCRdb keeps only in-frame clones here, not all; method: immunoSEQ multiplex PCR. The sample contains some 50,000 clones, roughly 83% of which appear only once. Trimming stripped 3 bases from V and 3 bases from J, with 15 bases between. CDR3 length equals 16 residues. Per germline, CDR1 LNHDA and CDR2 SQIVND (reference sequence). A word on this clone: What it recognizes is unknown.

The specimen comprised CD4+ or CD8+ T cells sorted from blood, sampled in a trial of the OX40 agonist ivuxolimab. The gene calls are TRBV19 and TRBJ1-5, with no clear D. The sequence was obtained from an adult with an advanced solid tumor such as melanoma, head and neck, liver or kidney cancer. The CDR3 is CASSIIKGQPNQPQHF. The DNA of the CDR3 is TGTGCCAGTAGTATTATAAAGGGTCAGCCCAATCAGCCCCAGCATTTT.